These 23 T cell receptor beta chains were sequenced from one sample in a study of vaccination effects on CD4 cells after COVID-19. These TCRs' antigens remain unknown. TCRdb keeps only in-frame clones here, not all; method: immunoSEQ multiplex PCR. The sample holds 65,000 to 90,000 clones, about 70% seen once. Pools of viral peptides were used by the ViraFEST assay to expand antigen-specific CD4+ T cells ahead of sequencing. CD4+ T cells were isolated after less than 13 days of culture. Each vaccine recipient was nucleocapsid antibody negative and had no prior SARS-CoV-2 infection. The source material was CD4+ T cells from PBMCs cultured with HCoV-NL63 spike peptides, sampled before COVID-19 vaccination. Receptor source: a human donor who received a COVID-19 vaccine.

The rearrangement uses TRBV5-1 and TRBJ1-2, with TRBD1 matching over 7 bases. The V gene end was trimmed by 1 base and the J gene end by 3 bases; junction bases not matched to a gene: 9. Germline-derived CDR1 and CDR2 are SGHRS and YFSETQ. CDR3 length equals 16 residues. CDR3: CASSLSPDRLYYGYTF. CDR3 DNA sequence: TGCGCCAGCAGCTTGTCCCCGGACAGGCTCTACTATGGCTACACCTTC.

The chain couples TRBV30 to TRBJ1-4; D may be TRBD1 (5 bases). With 2 bases removed from V and 7 bases from J, the gap between germline ends came to 20 bases. The CDR3 spans 16 residues. Germline CDR1 is GTSNPN and CDR2 is SVGIG (reference sequence). The CDR3 here is CAWSRNVGTWGEKLFF. DNA for the CDR3: TGTGCCTGGAGTAGAAATGTCGGGACCTGGGGTGAAAAACTGTTTTTT.

This rearrangement joins TRBV19 to TRBJ2-1; 8 nucleotides line up with TRBD1. Germline-derived CDR1 and CDR2 are LNHDA and SQIVND (reference sequence). V was clipped by 5 bases and J by 7 bases; unmatched bases: 10. The CDR3 contains 15 residues. The CDR3 sequence is CASSLAQGAGNEQFF. CDR3 nucleotide sequence: TGTGCCAGTAGTTTGGCGCAGGGGGCAGGGAATGAGCAGTTCTTC.

The rearrangement links TRBV27 to TRBJ1-1, with 7 bases fitting TRBD1. This CDR3 comprises 13 residues. Germline CDR1 and CDR2: MNHEY and SMNVEV (reference sequence). The trim removed 6 bases at V and 4 bases at J, leaving 5 bases unmatched. DNA for the CDR3: TGTGCCAGCAGACCAACAGGGGCCACTGAAGCTTTCTTT. It translates to CASRPTGATEAFF.

V is TRBV10-3 and J is TRBJ2-7; D may be TRBD1 (5 bases). CDR1 and CDR2 (germline): ENHRY, SYGVKD. Deletions cut 6 bases from V and 0 bases from J, with 12 bases between. The CDR3 extends over 14 amino acids. The CDR3 nucleotides read TGTGCCATCAGCGGACACTGGATCTCCTACGAGCAGTACGTC. This translates into CAISGHWISYEQYV.

The chain employs TRBV18 and TRBJ2-3; TRBD1 or TRBD2 may be the D gene (5 bases each). V was clipped by 3 bases and J by 3 bases, with 7 bases between them. The CDR3 has 13 amino acids. The germline gives CDR1 KGHSH, CDR2 LQKENI. The DNA for the CDR3 is TGTGCCAGCTCACCGGGGACGACAGATACGCAGTATTTT. This gives the protein CASSPGTTDTQYF.

This sequence joins TRBV24-1 and TRBJ2-1, with TRBD1 identical over 7 bases. Germline trimming cut 4 bases from V and 4 bases from J; bases unmatched to any gene: 6. The CDR3 contains 15 residues. Germline CDR1 reads KGHDR; CDR2 reads SFDVKD. The CDR3 coding sequence is TGTGCCACCAGTGAACCGACAGGGAGATACAATGAGCAGTTCTTC. It codes for CATSEPTGRYNEQFF.

This clone has just one count. The chain uses TRBV20-1 and TRBJ2-7, with TRBD2 matching 7 bases. J lost 6 bases, V lost 3 bases, and 2 bases had no gene match. The CDR3 is 11 residues long. Germline-derived CDR1 and CDR2 are DFQATT and SNEGSKA (reference sequence). Here the CDR3 reads CSARGGTEQYV. In nucleotides, the CDR3 is TGCAGTGCTAGGGGGGGGACCGAGCAGTACGTC.

In this sample, this clone turned up a few times. The rearrangement joins TRBV7-3 to TRBJ1-2, with D possibly being TRBD1 (6 bases). From germline, CDR1 is SGHTA and CDR2 FQGTGA. Trimming took 8 bases from V and 2 from J, leaving 15 bases between them. The CDR3 sequence is 14 residues long. This chain's CDR3 is CASQPGGQNYGYTF. Here the CDR3 DNA reads TGTGCCAGCCAACCCGGGGGCCAGAACTATGGCTACACCTTC.

The chain uses TRBV19 and TRBJ1-1; D might be TRBD1 (6 bases). The germline V and J ends were trimmed by 7 bases and 5 bases, with 14 bases remaining between them. This CDR3 spans 13 amino acids. CDR1 LNHDA and CDR2 SQIVND come from the germline V gene (reference sequence). The DNA for the CDR3 is TGTGCCAGTACTCGGGGAGGGGGGACTGAAGCTTTCTTT. It is translated as CASTRGGGTEAFF.

CDR3 bases: TGTGCCAGCAGCCAAGACGGCAAGGGGTGGGGTGAAAAACTGTTTTTT. Amino acids: CASSQDGKGWGEKLFF. The chain joins TRBV3-1 (or the pseudogene TRBV3-2) to TRBJ1-4, with TRBD1 as a possible D gene (5 bases). The V and J ends lost 0 bases and 7 bases respectively, with 15 bases between them. This CDR3 spans 16 amino acids. Germline CDR1 LGHDT, CDR2 YNNKEL (reference sequence).

This clone was seen only a few times. The chain recombines TRBV12-5 with TRBJ1-6; D gene ambiguous. V was shortened by 8 bases and J by 7 bases, with 12 bases between the two germline ends. From germline, CDR1 is LGHNT and CDR2 FRNRAP. The CDR3 is made up of 13 amino acids. For the CDR3, the DNA is TGTGCTAGTTCACGGGAGGTCAATTCACCCCTCCACTTT. This encodes CASSREVNSPLHF.

This clone came up once. The CDR3 reads CASRREQGGTEAFF. CDR3 sequence (DNA): TGCGCCAGCAGGAGGGAACAGGGGGGAACTGAAGCTTTCTTT. The gene calls are TRBV10-1 and TRBJ1-1, with 8 bases fitting TRBD1. V was clipped by 6 bases and J by 5 bases; unmatched bases: 8. This CDR3 region has 14 residues. Germline values: CDR1 WNHNN, CDR2 SYGVQD (reference sequence).

The rearrangement joins TRBV10-3 to TRBJ2-5, with 9 nucleotides matching TRBD2. CDR3 length: 15 residues. Looked up from germline, CDR1 is ENHRY and CDR2 is SYGVKD. V dropped 0 bases and J dropped 7; count of bases not matched to a gene: 6. DNA of the CDR3: TGTGCCATCAGTGAGTCGGTGCGGGGGGGCGTGACCCAGTACTTC. Protein: CAISESVRGGVTQYF.

V and J are TRBV6-5 and TRBJ2-7, with D perhaps TRBD2 (5 bases). Between the trimmed V and J ends, which lost 4 bases and 9 bases, there was a span of 16 bases. CDR3 length equals 13 residues. Per germline, CDR1 MNHEY and CDR2 SVGAGI. DNA for the CDR3: TGTGCCAGCAGTTTCGGGATAGGGCAAGGGCAGTACGTC. It is translated as CASSFGIGQGQYV.

V gene TRBV5-6 combines with J gene TRBJ1-2; no firm D call. Germline-derived CDR1 and CDR2 are SGHDT and YYEEEE. V gave up 4 bases and J gave up 2 bases, with 21 bases separating them. This CDR3 spans 17 amino acids. Here the CDR3 DNA reads TGTGCCAGCAGCCCCTCTTCAGTGAAGGGTCTCAACTATGGCTACACCTTC. Translation: CASSPSSVKGLNYGYTF. Combining the CDR3 with reference TRBV5-6 and TRBJ1-2 gives the whole variable domain DAGVTQSPTHLIKTRGQQVTLRCSPKSGHDTVSWYQQALGQGPQFIFQYYEEEERQRGNFPDRFSGHQFPNYSSELNVNALLLGDSALYLCASSPSSVKGLNYGYTFGSGTRLTVV.

The CDR3 is CASSQRPTVNNSPLHF. As DNA, the CDR3 is TGCGCCAGCAGCCAGCGACCGACAGTGAATAATTCACCCCTCCACTTT. The chain carries TRBV4-1 and TRBJ1-6; perhaps TRBD1 as D (5 bases). CDR1 is MGHRA and CDR2 is YSYEKL in the germline V gene. V gave up 3 bases and J gave up 5 bases, with 14 bases separating them. The CDR3 contains 16 residues.

The chain employs TRBV28 and TRBJ1-4; 10 bases map to TRBD1. The length of the CDR3 is 15 residues. CDR1 is MDHEN, CDR2 SYDVKM, per germline. The V gene end was trimmed by 6 bases and the J gene end by 7 bases; junction bases not matched to a gene: 8. CDR3: CASRPTGTGAEKLFF. The CDR3 DNA follows: TGTGCCAGCAGGCCAACCGGGACAGGGGCTGAAAAACTGTTTTTT.

The chain recombines TRBV11-3 with TRBJ1-1; D possibly corresponds to TRBD1 (5 bases). Trimming took off 6 bases at V and 1 base at J, with 21 bases between the two ends. The germline V gene encodes CDR1 SGHNT and CDR2 YENEEA. The CDR3 loop spans 17 amino acids. The CDR3 protein is CASRRRQGLRENTEAFF. CDR3 DNA: TGTGCCAGCAGGCGAAGGCAGGGCCTCAGGGAGAACACTGAAGCTTTCTTT. The full variable domain, with the rest looked up from reference TRBV11-3 and TRBJ1-1, is EAGVVQSPRYKIIEKKQPVAFWCNPISGHNTLYWYLQNLGQGPELLIRYENEEAVDDSQLPKDRFSAERLKGVDSTLKIQPAELGDSAVYLCASRRRQGLRENTEAFFGQGTRLTVV.

This clone was counted a single time. J is TRBJ2-1 and V is TRBV7-3, with TRBD1 matching over 8 bases. V shed 3 bases and J 6 bases; nucleotides not matched to a gene: 7. The CDR3 runs 15 residues. Germline values: CDR1 SGHTA, CDR2 FQGTGA. CDR3 protein: CASSLTTGAANEQFF. The CDR3 region has the DNA TGTGCCAGCAGCTTGACGACAGGGGCTGCCAATGAGCAGTTCTTC.

This clone is a singleton in its sample. This rearrangement joins TRBV3-1 (or the pseudogene TRBV3-2) to TRBJ2-5; no firm D call. Germline-derived CDR1 and CDR2 are LGHDT and YNNKEL (reference sequence). CDR3 length: 12 amino acids. Between the trimmed V and J ends, which lost 3 bases and 5 bases, there was a span of 7 bases. The CDR3 loop reads CASSQGAETQYF. The CDR3 DNA reads as TGTGCCAGCAGCCAGGGTGCGGAGACCCAGTACTTC.

The chain is built from TRBV18 and TRBJ2-5; 7 positions agree with TRBD1. V shed 4 bases, J shed 2 bases, and the junction held 1 base outside the gene matches. CDR1 KGHSH and CDR2 LQKENI come from the germline V gene. This CDR3 is built from 13 residues. The CDR3 coding sequence is TGTGCCAGCTCACGGGGACAGCAAGAGACCCAGTACTTC. This sequence encodes CASSRGQQETQYF.

The chain joins TRBV28 to TRBJ1-5, with D uncertain. Per germline, CDR1 MDHEN and CDR2 SYDVKM. V was clipped by 2 bases and J by 4 bases, with 9 bases between them. The CDR3 is 14 amino acids. The CDR3: CASSLLGQNQPQHF. The DNA for the CDR3 is TGTGCCAGCAGTTTACTTGGTCAGAATCAGCCCCAGCATTTT. The full variable domain, completed using reference TRBV28 and TRBJ1-5, is DVKVTQSSRYLVKRTGEKVFLECVQDMDHENMFWYRQDPGLGLRLIYFSYDVKMKEKGDIPEGYSVSREKKERFSLILESASTNQTSMYLCASSLLGQNQPQHFGDGTRLSIL.